This T cell receptor beta chain emerged from a study of T cells in Graves' hyperthyroidism and ophthalmopathy. This sample holds PBMCs from approximately 10 ml fresh peripheral blood. Findings of the study overall: Clonotypes that were expanded in thyroid above 0.001 mostly appeared in blood too. A model of 13 V-J pairs discriminated ophthalmopathy from stable hyperthyroidism. Ophthalmopathy, as predicted by the model, came a median roughly 6.3 months after the prediction.

What was amplified from RNA transcripts were TCR beta CDR3 regions. In the first-round RT-PCR of the TCR CDR3, the HTBI primer set was used. TCRdb reanalysed the multiplex PCR reads using MiXCR and keeps one entry per CDR3 protein. The repertoire holds some 500,000 distinct CDR3 sequences, with approximately 15% as singletons. Germline loops: CDR1 SNHLY, CDR2 FYNNEI. This CDR3 has 15 amino acids. Trimming at V came to 6 bases and at J to 10 bases, leaving 14 bases not matched to a gene. The table lists this clonotype with many counts. As yet, its antigen is unknown. The chain carries TRBV2 and TRBJ1-1; TRBD1 agrees at 10 bases. The TCR was taken from a woman between 18 and 29 years old with Graves' hyperthyroidism. The source material was blood. The DNA of the CDR3 is TGTGCCAGCAGCGACCTGCGACAGGGGGCGGGAAGAGCTTTCTTT. Translation gives CASSDLRQGAGRAFF.